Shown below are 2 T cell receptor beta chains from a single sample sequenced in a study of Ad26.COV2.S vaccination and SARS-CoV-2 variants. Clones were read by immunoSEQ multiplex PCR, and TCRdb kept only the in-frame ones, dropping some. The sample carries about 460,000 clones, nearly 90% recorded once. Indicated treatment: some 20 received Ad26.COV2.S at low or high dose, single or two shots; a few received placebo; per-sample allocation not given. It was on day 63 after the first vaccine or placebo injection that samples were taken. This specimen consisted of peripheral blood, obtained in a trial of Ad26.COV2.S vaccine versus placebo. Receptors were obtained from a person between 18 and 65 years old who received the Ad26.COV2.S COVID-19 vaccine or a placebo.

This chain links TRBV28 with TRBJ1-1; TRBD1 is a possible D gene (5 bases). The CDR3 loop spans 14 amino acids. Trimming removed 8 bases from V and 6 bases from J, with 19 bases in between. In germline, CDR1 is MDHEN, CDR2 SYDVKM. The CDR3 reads CASGSTGVEAEAFF. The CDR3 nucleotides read TGTGCCAGCGGGAGTACGGGGGTAGAGGCTGAAGCTTTCTTT. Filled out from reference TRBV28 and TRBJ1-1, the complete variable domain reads DVKVTQSSRYLVKRTGEKVFLECVQDMDHENMFWYRQDPGLGLRLIYFSYDVKMKEKGDIPEGYSVSREKKERFSLILESASTNQTSMYLCASGSTGVEAEAFFGQGTRLTVV.

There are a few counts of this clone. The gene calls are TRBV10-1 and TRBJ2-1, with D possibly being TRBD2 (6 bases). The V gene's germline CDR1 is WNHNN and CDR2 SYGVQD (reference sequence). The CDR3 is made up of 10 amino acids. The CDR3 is CRGGHNEQFF. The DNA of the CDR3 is TGCAGAGGAGGGCACAATGAGCAGTTCTTC.